The source of this TCR beta chain is a study of T cell repertoires in cytomegalovirus infection. Study summary: The study used recently identified HLA-C-restricted and well-studied HLA-B-restricted CMV epitopes. Study-wide results and caveats: Within the response measured ex vivo, HLA-C-restricted CMV-specific TCR beta clonotypes were dominant. Cumulated frequencies of public TCR beta families served to identify carriers of CMV plus the relevant HLA.

MiXCR, run by TCRdb on the reads, gives a single entry per CDR3 protein. The sample yields 550,000 to 850,000 distinct CDR3 sequences, around 31% seen once. To note about this clonotype: Its target is unknown.

Germline V gives CDR1 MGHRA, CDR2 YSYEKL. This CDR3 comprises 15 residues. V dropped 6 bases and J dropped 6; count of bases not matched to a gene: 8. This TCR was sampled from a human donor in good health (CMV status not recorded). Some clones in this sample may be carry-over from other donors' samples. This sequence joins TRBV4-1 and TRBJ2-3; the match to TRBD2 covers 11 bases. The material was cultured PBMCs, obtained from culture after CMV antigen stimulation. The CDR3 loop reads CASRMGSGGVDTQYF. CDR3 coding DNA: TGCGCCAGCAGGATGGGTAGCGGGGGGGTGGATACGCAGTATTTT.